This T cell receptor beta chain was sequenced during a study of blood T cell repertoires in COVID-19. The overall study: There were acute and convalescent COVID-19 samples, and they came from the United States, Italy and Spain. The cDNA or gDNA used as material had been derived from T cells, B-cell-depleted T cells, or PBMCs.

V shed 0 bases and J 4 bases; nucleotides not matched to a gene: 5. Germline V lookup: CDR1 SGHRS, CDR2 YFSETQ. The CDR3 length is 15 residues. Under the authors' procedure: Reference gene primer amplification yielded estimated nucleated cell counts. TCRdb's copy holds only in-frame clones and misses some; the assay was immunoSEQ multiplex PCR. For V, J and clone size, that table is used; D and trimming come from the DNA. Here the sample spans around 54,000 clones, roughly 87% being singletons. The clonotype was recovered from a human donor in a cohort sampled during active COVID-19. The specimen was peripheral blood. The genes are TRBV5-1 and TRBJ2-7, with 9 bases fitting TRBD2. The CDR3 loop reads CASSLEWTSVYEQYF. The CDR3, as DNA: TGCGCCAGCAGCTTGGAATGGACTAGCGTGTACGAGCAGTACTTC.